This TCR beta chain comes out of a study of cytomegalovirus exposure and HLA in healthy donors (dated by TCRdb to 2015 to 2018). For the wider study: An earlier analysis of roughly 570 of the donors reported about 260 Gb of sequence data and 95 million to 140 million unique TCR beta sequences obtained from some 200 million T cells. The number of typed donors differed by locus: about 620-630 for A, B, C, DRB1 and DQB1; approximately 520 for DQA1; approximately 600 for DPA1; and about 450 for DPB1. Among 300 to 500 genotyped donors of the cohort, an average of around 250,000 unique TCR beta nucleotide sequences was sequenced per donor, of which 15% to 20% were non-productive. Alongside the repertoire data, information on donor age, sex, ethnicity and CMV serostatus was compiled. Four to six DR-DQ haplotypes were handled as single units for association and clustering, since linkage in the cohort was strong. In addition to the first cohort of around 670 subjects, a separate validation cohort of approximately 120 different subjects was used. The T cell repertoires of about 700 subjects were profiled by immunosequencing and related to cytomegalovirus serostatus. To predict cytomegalovirus infection status, the study brought together high-throughput TCR immunosequencing, statistical association of individual TCRs with disease status, and machine learning. The aim of the study was to test whether cataloging public T cell receptors could identify signatures of past pathogen exposure. To decide whether each TCR beta V gene segment behaved as functional or pseudogenic, an earlier analysis of approximately 600 of the donors relied on high-throughput TCR beta sequencing. All discovery cohort repertoires had been generated using a single sequencing platform. Genome-wide SNP genotypes for about 65% of the roughly 670 donors were used in a later genetic analysis, which treated that subset as a discovery cohort. A later analysis re-analyzed previously published TCR beta repertoires from about 730 donors and added high-resolution HLA genotyping to study TCR occurrence patterns. Of the approximately 400 genotyped donors, around 81% fell in the genetic ancestry cluster associated with self-reported Caucasian donors. In the later analysis, no new phenotypic data were used to find candidate immune exposures; instead, reliance was placed on TCR beta sequences and their occurrence across donors. An early release covering about 600 HLA-typed donors comprised approximately 290 gigabases of sequencing data and approximately 85 million unique TCR sequences. Class I and class II HLA loci were covered by the typing at four-digit resolution. Overall results and qualifications from the work: Correlated functional status among segregating V segments might be attributable to linkage disequilibrium, but an unknown experimental factor could not be ruled out. Compared with the roughly 710-donor mean, donors in an Asian-associated ancestry cluster had fewer N-insertions in productive TCRs, according to a later genetic analysis. In a later analysis, 15,000 to 20,000 TCR beta sequences were associated with specific HLA alleles at a false discovery rate of 0.05. A further reported finding was that TCR beta sequences accurately predicted the HLA-A and HLA-B alleles for most subjects in the first cohort. This cohort had only TCR beta chains sequenced, and the lack of alpha or paired-chain data limited which features could be detected. In an earlier analysis of around 500 of the donors, most TCR beta V segments appeared in productive rearrangements about 87% or about 30% of the time, broadly matching IMGT annotations. In a later analysis, the rate of TCR association differed among HLA loci, with DRB1 alleles having the most associated TCRs and HLA-C alleles having the fewest. A later genetic analysis associated a missense DCLRE1C variant with V-gene and J-gene trimming of TCR beta chains, and an independent cohort replicated the association. In a later analysis, several top co-occurrence clusters were reported to appear linked to parvovirus B19, influenza, CMV and Epstein-Barr virus. A few of the identified cytomegalovirus-associated TCR beta chains were confirmed in vitro to be specific for cytomegalovirus antigens. The study gave a list of 150 to 200 TCR beta chains associated with cytomegalovirus. Compared with equally common non-associated chains, HLA-associated TCR beta chains in a later analysis were more clonally expanded and had lower generation probabilities. A cluster of highly shared sequence variants was judged likely to represent a technical artifact of the sequencing pipeline. The authors suggested that the approach could potentially be generalized to other disease states and immunological phenotypes. Presence/absence analyses assumed roughly uniform sequencing depth across donors, an assumption that may not hold. Cytomegalovirus status was reported to be diagnosed by the classifier with high specificity and sensitivity in both the original and validation cohorts. The only immune exposure information available for the cohort was CMV serostatus. Across donors, most TCR sequences were observed very rarely, whereas some public TCRs were present in many individuals. Assigning TCR associations to individual alleles was difficult when HLA alleles, especially DR and DQ, strongly co-occurred. A later analysis found that most CMV-associated TCR beta chains appeared HLA-restricted, with HLA associations seemingly driven largely by CMV exposure. About 17 rarely observed V segments, including chromosome 9 orphons, were excluded from the earlier analysis of about 600 of the donors because counts were too low. Because some donors lacked HLA typing at each locus, the association tests relied only on the typed subset.

Preparation of the library involved the immunoSEQ multiplex PCR assay. The multiplex PCR relied on a mix of 60 forward primers for TCR Vbeta segments and 13 reverse primers for TCR Jbeta segments. A multiplex PCR assay on genomic DNA amplified the CDR3 region of rearranged TCR beta genes. On the Illumina HiSeq System, the amplified TCR beta libraries were sequenced as 87-base-pair reads. In the original analysis: Across the roughly 640 repertoires, a later analysis counted around 80 million unique TCR beta chains, 8.5 million to 12 million of which were shared by at least two donors. A nearest-neighbor algorithm error-corrected the raw reads and collapsed the reads into unique sequences, merging closely related sequences to remove PCR and sequencing errors. V, D and J gene segments were assigned by aligning CDR3 sequences to IMGT reference sequences. For a sequence to be retained, a match of at least six nucleotides to both a V gene segment and a J gene segment was required. Rearrangements were called productive when the CDR3 lacked stop codons and stayed in frame with V and J; all others were non-productive. Following IMGT convention, CDR3 was defined as the stretch from the second conserved V-encoded cysteine to the conserved J-encoded phenylalanine. The earlier analysis of 450 to 750 of the donors excluded any sequence lacking an unambiguous match to a single V gene segment. In an earlier analysis of 450 to 700 of the donors, V segments were called functional above 56.7% productive rearrangements and were called segregating when the between-donor standard deviation exceeded 5%. A statistical classification framework was built for diagnosing cytomegalovirus status from the catalog of TCR beta chain sequences. In a later analysis, V and J genes were assigned by comparing TCR nucleotide sequences against IMGT/GENE-DB human TR gene sequences. Using the TCRdist pipeline, a later analysis assigned CDR3 sequences along with most-parsimonious VDJ recombination scenarios. In a later analysis, every TCR beta chain was defined by the combination of its CDR3 amino acid sequence and its V-gene family, and reads without a unique V-gene family were dropped. In a later analysis, approximately 590 highly shared, low-generation-probability nucleotide sequences were removed to address suspected cross-contamination and a sequencing artifact. In a later analysis, a clonal expansion index was calculated for each public chain from normalized within-repertoire ranks of inferred template counts. Generation probabilities in a later analysis came from a VDJ recombination model fitted to out-of-frame rearrangements, and those results were checked against IGoR. A later analysis scored TCR-TCR, TCR-HLA and TCR-CMV co-occurrence with hypergeometric tests, applying a repertoire-size bias correction to TCR pairs. To estimate false discovery rates, a later analysis permuted the HLA or CMV assignments 20 times. In a later analysis, co-occurring TCRs were grouped using DBSCAN, and TCRdist sequence similarity was added for clustering within HLA-allele-positive subsets. For co-occurrence clustering, repertoires with fewer than 30,000 or more than 120,000 public chains were excluded, along with five or six repertoires with anomalous nucleotide sharing. Sourced from immuneACCESS, this table was stored by TCRdb with only in-frame sequences that have V and J called. A share of the clones is absent; for the studies checked, an unresolved V gene accounts for under half, and the remainder has no known explanation. That table supplies the V and J calls and clone size; D and trimming were determined from the DNA. The sample profile shows more than 80,000 clones; 55% to 75% of them were found once. Jointly, the top ten make up roughly 3.2% of the sample.

The cohort was made up of hundreds of healthy bone marrow donors. Cohort members were all nominally healthy when sampled, although unrecorded immune exposures were likely present. The donor was CMV seronegative and was included in the group of several hundred seronegative cohort members. A peripheral blood sample was provided by each donor, and peripheral blood mononuclear cells were used for TCR beta sequencing. The Qiagen DNeasy Blood Extraction Kit was used to extract genomic DNA from the blood cell samples. Notes on this clone: This clone's antigen is unknown. The record has no base qualities; no much larger clone is one base away.

The sample consisted of PBMCs. This TCR was sampled from a man aged 60-69 years in good health and CMV-seronegative.

In nucleotides, the sequence is TGTGCCAGTAGTACAGCAACTAATGAAAAACTGTTTTTT. It translates to CASSTATNEKLFF. The sequence joins TRBV19 to TRBJ1-4; the D gene cannot be resolved reliably. As encoded in the germline V gene (reference sequence), CDR1 is LNHDA while CDR2 is SQIVND. Reading from cysteine to phenylalanine, the CDR3 counts 13 amino acids. The retained sequence is limited to the CDR3, 39 bases, with the frame set at the first base. V is clipped by 4 bases and J by 0 bases, and the sequence between their germline boundaries is 3 bases long. Here the CDR3 is joined to the reference TRBV19 and TRBJ1-4 genes, and the full variable domain is: DGGITQSPKYLFRKEGQNVTLSCEQNLNHDAMYWYRQDPGQGLRLIYYSQIVNDFQKGDIAEGYSVSREKKESFPLTVTSAQKNPTAFYLCASSTATNEKLFFGSGTQLSVL.